Listed below are T cell receptor beta chains from one sample, sequenced in a study of Graves' ophthalmopathy and Graves' hyperthyroidism. One entry per CDR3 protein results from TCRdb running MiXCR on the multiplex PCR reads. The profile covers some 380,000 distinct CDR3 sequences, with less than 20% appearing a single time and roughly 7% taken by the ten largest. Sequences were obtained from peripheral blood. The receptors originated from a woman between 18 and 29 years old with stable Graves' hyperthyroidism. Both conserved end residues are part of each CDR3. A D gene is named only where the DNA matches it firmly. Clone size appears in some rows only: once, few, many, or a class for an expanded clone.

D: .
J: TRBJ2-4
size: .
V: TRBV5-1
CDR3: CASSPRGRLAKNIQYF
DNA: TGCGCCAGCAGCCCCCGGGGGAGGCTAGCCAAAAACATTCAGTACTTC

D: .
J: TRBJ2-5
size: many
V: TRBV28
CDR3: CASTGSGETQYF
DNA: TGTGCCAGCACTGGGTCCGGGGAGACCCAGTACTTC

D: .
J: TRBJ2-5
size: many
V: TRBV11-2
CDR3: CASSLVGTPEPQSRRGTQYF
DNA: TGTGCCAGCAGCTTAGTAGGGACACCCGAACCCCAATCCAGGCGAGGGACCCAGTACTTC

D: .
J: TRBJ1-5
size: many
V: TRBV10-3
CDR3: CAISGTVNQPQHF
DNA: TGTGCCATCAGTGGGACAGTCAATCAGCCCCAGCATTTT

D: TRBD1
J: TRBJ1-1
size: many
V: TRBV19
CDR3: CASRTGPMNTEAFF
DNA: TGTGCCAGTAGGACAGGGCCCATGAACACTGAAGCTTTCTTT

D: .
J: TRBJ1-2
size: many
V: TRBV9
CDR3: CASSGLGPPYGYTF
DNA: TGTGCCAGCAGCGGGTTAGGGCCTCCCTATGGCTACACCTTC

D: .
J: TRBJ2-2
size: many
V: TRBV20-1
CDR3: CSARIVEADTGELFF
DNA: TGCAGTGCTAGAATCGTGGAGGCGGACACCGGGGAGCTGTTTTTT

D: .
J: TRBJ1-5
size: many
V: TRBV12-3/TRBV12-4
CDR3: CASSPGQGRNQPQHF
DNA: TGTGCCAGCAGTCCGGGGCAGGGACGCAATCAGCCCCAGCATTTT

D: .
J: TRBJ1-5
size: few
V: TRBV12-5
CDR3: CASGLTSRFNQPQHF
DNA: TGTGCTAGTGGTTTGACGAGCCGGTTCAATCAGCCCCAGCATTTT

D: .
J: TRBJ1-1
size: few
V: TRBV19
CDR3: CASSIQGNIPLFAEAFF
DNA: TGTGCCAGTAGTATACAGGGAAATATACCCCTCTTCGCTGAAGCTTTCTTT

D: .
J: TRBJ2-4
size: .
V: TRBV25-1
CDR3: CASSAGILGNIQYF
DNA: TGTGCCAGCAGCGCCGGGATTTTAGGAAACATTCAGTACTTC

D: .
J: TRBJ1-1
size: many
V: TRBV7-9
CDR3: CASSPSHPAFF
DNA: TGTGCCAGCAGCCCTAGCCACCCAGCTTTCTTT

D: TRBD2
J: TRBJ2-5
size: many
V: TRBV6-6
CDR3: CASSLLAMRRETQYF
DNA: TGTGCCAGCAGTTTACTAGCGATGAGGAGAGAGACCCAGTACTTC

D: .
J: TRBJ1-2
size: many
V: TRBV20-1
CDR3: CSAPPLPGSGYTF
DNA: TGCAGTGCGCCCCCCCTGCCAGGGAGTGGCTACACCTTC

D: TRBD1
J: TRBJ1-1
size: many
V: TRBV9
CDR3: CASTRTGLNTEAFF
DNA: TGTGCCAGCACCCGGACAGGACTCAACACTGAAGCTTTCTTT

D: .
J: TRBJ2-6
size: many
V: TRBV7-8
CDR3: CASSSWTATGANVLTF
DNA: TGTGCCAGCAGCTCCTGGACAGCCACTGGGGCCAACGTCCTGACTTTC

D: .
J: TRBJ2-5
size: many
V: TRBV14
CDR3: CASSQLGLETQYF
DNA: TGTGCCAGCAGCCAGCTGGGGTTAGAGACCCAGTACTTC

D: .
J: TRBJ1-1
size: many
V: TRBV6-5
CDR3: CASSYGGRENTEAFF
DNA: TGTGCCAGCAGTTACGGAGGCAGGGAGAACACTGAAGCTTTCTTT

D: TRBD1
J: TRBJ1-1
size: few
V: TRBV19
CDR3: CASSIAGGRGWNTEAFF
DNA: TGTGCCAGTAGTATAGCAGGGGGGAGGGGATGGAACACTGAAGCTTTCTTT